The 28 T cell receptor beta chains in this list originate from one sample, sequenced in a study of cytomegalovirus exposure and HLA in healthy donors. The PCR employed 60 Vbeta primers together with 13 Jbeta primers. This table comes from immunoSEQ multiplex PCR, and its TCRdb copy is limited to in-frame clones, with some not included. The sample yields about 200,000 clones, around 83% seen once. Sequencing was done on a sample of PBMCs. The origin of the receptors is a girl aged 10 to 17 in good health and CMV-seronegative.

The rearrangement links TRBV28 to TRBJ1-2, with TRBD1 as a possible D gene (6 bases). Germline V gene lookup returns CDR1 MDHEN and CDR2 SYDVKM. Deletions cut 7 bases from V and 5 bases from J, with 17 bases between. The length of the CDR3 is 14 residues. The CDR3 region has the DNA TGTGCCAGCACCACCTCCGGGACAAGTTATGGCTACACCTTC. Protein product: CASTTSGTSYGYTF.

The chain combines TRBV19 with TRBJ1-1; the match to TRBD1 covers 7 bases. The V and J ends lost 5 bases and 4 bases, in that order; junction bases with no gene match: 7. There are 14 residues in the CDR3. Germline loops: CDR1 LNHDA, CDR2 SQIVND (reference sequence). The CDR3 spells CASSDYRGSTEAFF. CDR3 bases: TGTGCCAGTAGTGATTACAGGGGATCCACTGAAGCTTTCTTT.

This chain links TRBV10-1 with TRBJ2-7; 10 nucleotides agree with TRBD2. CDR3 length equals 15 residues. Trimming cost V 3 bases and J 3 bases; bases outside gene matches: 5. Germline-derived CDR1 and CDR2 are WNHNN and SYGVQD (reference sequence). For the CDR3, the DNA is TGCGCCAGCAGTGATTCTAGCGGGAGAAGCTACGAGCAGTACTTC. Translation: CASSDSSGRSYEQYF.

V usage is TRBV28 and J usage is TRBJ2-7, with D possibly matching TRBD1 (6 bases). Between the trimmed V and J ends, which lost 7 bases and 3 bases, there was a span of 19 bases. CDR1 and CDR2 from the germline V gene are MDHEN and SYDVKM. The CDR3 is 15 residues long. CDR3 region: CASTLRGTRVYEQYF. The CDR3 nucleotides read TGTGCCAGCACCCTGAGAGGGACAAGGGTCTACGAGCAGTACTTC. Using reference TRBV28 and TRBJ2-7 for the parts outside the CDR3, the full variable domain is DVKVTQSSRYLVKRTGEKVFLECVQDMDHENMFWYRQDPGLGLRLIYFSYDVKMKEKGDIPEGYSVSREKKERFSLILESASTNQTSMYLCASTLRGTRVYEQYFGPGTRLTVT.

The chain employs TRBV5-4 and TRBJ1-2; TRBD1 might be the D (5 bases). Germline V gene data show CDR1 as SGHNT and CDR2 as YYREEE (reference sequence). V shed 6 bases and J shed 1 base, with 16 bases lying between them. The CDR3 consists of 15 residues. CDR3 nucleotide sequence: TGTGCCAGCACCCAGGGAGGGAACCATAACTATGGCTACACCTTC. Translated: CASTQGGNHNYGYTF.

CDR3: CASSLGTGDFGYTF. CDR3 bases: TGTGCCAGCAGCCTAGGGACAGGCGATTTTGGCTACACCTTC. J is TRBJ1-2 and V is TRBV6-5; 8 bases line up with TRBD1. The trim removed 6 bases at V and 7 bases at J, leaving 10 bases unmatched. Germline values: CDR1 MNHEY, CDR2 SVGAGI. This CDR3 is built from 14 residues.

The chain recombines TRBV19 with TRBJ1-2; 8 nucleotides align to TRBD1. From germline, CDR1 is LNHDA and CDR2 SQIVND (reference sequence). The CDR3 extends over 16 amino acids. V lost 3 bases to trimming and J lost 7 bases; unmatched junction nucleotides: 13. The CDR3 DNA is TGTGCCAGTAGTATCCTCCCCGGACAGGGTCTAAGTGGCTACACCTTC. This translates into CASSILPGQGLSGYTF. The complete variable domain, with remaining parts taken from reference TRBV19 and TRBJ1-2, reads DGGITQSPKYLFRKEGQNVTLSCEQNLNHDAMYWYRQDPGQGLRLIYYSQIVNDFQKGDIAEGYSVSREKKESFPLTVTSAQKNPTAFYLCASSILPGQGLSGYTFGSGTRLTVV.

V gene TRBV28 combines with J gene TRBJ2-3; 9 nucleotides line up with TRBD2. V lost 3 bases, J lost 7 bases, and 5 bases stayed unmatched. The CDR3 runs to 14 residues. CDR1 is MDHEN and CDR2 is SYDVKM in the germline V gene. The CDR3 nucleotides read TGTGCCAGCAGTTTTGGCGGGAGGGTAAATACGCAGTATTTT. Its translation is CASSFGGRVNTQYF.

This chain uses TRBV2 with TRBJ2-3; 9 nucleotides match TRBD2. CDR1 SNHLY and CDR2 FYNNEI come from the germline V gene. With V trimmed by 6 bases and J by 1 base, 8 bases remained unmatched. The CDR3 length is 16 residues. CDR3 protein: CASRQFSGGRTDTQYF. In nucleotides, the CDR3 is TGTGCCAGCAGACAATTTAGCGGGGGCCGCACAGATACGCAGTATTTT.

The chain has TRBV5-4 and TRBJ2-5; TRBD1 matches at 12 bases. Per the germline V gene, CDR1 is SGHNT and CDR2 is YYREEE (reference sequence). J gave up 5 bases and V 4 bases, and 9 bases lay outside the gene matches. The CDR3 consists of 16 residues. CDR3 region: CASSAGGTGGYETQYF. Written as DNA, the CDR3 is TGTGCCAGCAGCGCGGGCGGGACAGGGGGCTATGAGACCCAGTACTTC.

The rearrangement links TRBV6-5 to TRBJ1-1; D is unclear. Germline assignment: CDR1 MNHEY and CDR2 SVGAGI. The CDR3 contains 13 residues. Trimming removed 8 bases at V and 3 bases at J, with 13 bases between. CDR3 loop: CASQREIDTEAFF. The CDR3 coding sequence is TGTGCCAGCCAACGGGAGATCGACACTGAAGCTTTCTTT.

V is TRBV4-2 and J is TRBJ2-2; TRBD1 aligns across 9 bases. Looked up from germline, CDR1 is LGHNA and CDR2 is YNFKEQ. Trimming took 0 bases from V and 2 from J; bases not matched to a gene: 4. This CDR3 region has 17 residues. CDR3 DNA sequence: TGTGCCAGCAGCCAAGAGGAAACAGGGGGCAACACCGGGGAGCTGTTTTTT. This encodes CASSQEETGGNTGELFF.

This clone was counted only a few times. CDR3 DNA sequence: TGCGCCAGCAGCAAGGAGGGTGGTATCGCTGAAGCTTTCTTT. It translates to CASSKEGGIAEAFF. The genes are TRBV10-1 and TRBJ1-1; D call uncertain. The CDR3 is 14 residues long. CDR1 and CDR2 from the germline V gene are WNHNN and SYGVQD (reference sequence). Trimming stripped 6 bases from V and 6 bases from J, with 17 bases between.

The chain joins TRBV6-1 to TRBJ2-5; 8 bases map to TRBD2. Germline CDR1 and CDR2: MNHNS and SASEGT. Trimming took 11 bases from V and 3 from J; bases not matched to a gene: 11. The CDR3 totals 14 residues. The CDR3 region is CASHLSGLEETQYF. CDR3 sequence (DNA): TGTGCCTCTCACTTGTCGGGACTAGAAGAGACCCAGTACTTC.

The genes are TRBV6-1 and TRBJ1-1; tentative D call: TRBD1 (6 bases). The CDR3 spans 19 residues. V was trimmed by 0 bases and J by 0 bases, leaving 20 bases between them. Germline V gene sequence: CDR1 MNHNS, CDR2 SASEGT. CDR3 region: CASSEALLGAFILNTEAFF. In nucleotides, the CDR3 is TGTGCCAGCAGTGAAGCGCTTCTGGGGGCGTTTATCCTGAACACTGAAGCTTTCTTT.

This sequence joins TRBV28 and TRBJ1-2; TRBD1 matches at 9 bases. Germline V gene sequence: CDR1 MDHEN, CDR2 SYDVKM. With V trimmed by 2 bases and J by 2 bases, 6 bases remained unmatched. The CDR3 runs 16 residues. CDR3 DNA sequence: TGTGCCAGCAGTTTAGGCGGACAGGGGATGAACTATGGCTACACCTTC. As protein: CASSLGGQGMNYGYTF.

The gene calls are TRBV5-1 and TRBJ2-5; 7 nucleotides match TRBD1. This CDR3 is built from 14 residues. V trimming: 2 bases; J trimming: 5 bases; junction bases outside the gene matches: 6. CDR1 is SGHRS, CDR2 YFSETQ, per germline. The CDR3 coding sequence is TGCGCCAGCAGCTTACAGGGGTTGGGGGAGACCCAGTACTTC. This codes for CASSLQGLGETQYF.

This clone has just a few counts. An end of the junction does not agree with germline; a read error may underlie this. The chain is built from TRBV19 and TRBJ2-1; 7 bases are a match to TRBD1. CDR1 LNHDA and CDR2 SQIVND come from the germline V gene (reference sequence). The CDR3 loop spans 14 amino acids. The CDR3 is CASSRDRSFNEQFF. The CDR3 bases are TGTGCCAGTAGTCGGGACAGATCCTTCAATGAGCAGTTCTTC. Variable domain in full (rest from reference TRBV19 and TRBJ2-1): DGGITQSPKYLFRKEGQNVTLSCEQNLNHDAMYWYRQDPGQGLRLIYYSQIVNDFQKGDIAEGYSVSREKKESFPLTVTSAQKNPTAFYLCASSRDRSFNEQFFGPGTRLTVL.

The genes are TRBV9 and TRBJ2-7, with 7 bases matching TRBD1. There are 15 residues in the CDR3. The junction had 5 bases not matched to a gene; V was cut back by 0 bases and J by 2 bases. The V gene's germline CDR1 is SGDLS and CDR2 YYNGEE. The DNA for the CDR3 is TGTGCCAGCAGCGTAGGACCGGGACAGACCTACGAGCAGTACTTC. It yields the protein CASSVGPGQTYEQYF.

This clone has just a few counts. The J gene is TRBJ2-7, the V gene TRBV7-3; 7 bases match TRBD1. Germline CDR1 SGHTA, CDR2 FQGTGA. The ends lost 1 base at V and 2 bases at J; junction bases unmatched: 5. CDR3 length: 15 amino acids. CDR3 bases: TGTGCCAGCAGCTTAATCGCGCAGGGGGCCTACGAGCAGTACTTC. It yields the protein CASSLIAQGAYEQYF. The full variable domain, its missing parts supplied by reference TRBV7-3 and TRBJ2-7, is GAGVSQTPSNKVTEKGKYVELRCDPISGHTALYWYRQSLGQGPEFLIYFQGTGAADDSGLPNDRFFAVRPEGSVSTLKIQRTERGDSAVYLCASSLIAQGAYEQYFGPGTRLTVT.

In this sample, this clone turned up a few times. The V call is TRBV5-5, the J call TRBJ2-6; a possible D gene is TRBD1 (6 bases). This CDR3 is built from 16 residues. Germline V gene lookup returns CDR1 SGHKS and CDR2 YYEKEE (reference sequence). V was cut by 4 bases and J by 0 bases, with 11 bases left in between. CDR3 DNA sequence: TGTGCCAGCAGCCCGACAGGATCCTCTGGGGCCAACGTCCTGACTTTC. Translated, it gives CASSPTGSSGANVLTF.

The V and J genes are TRBV2 and TRBJ2-5; D gene unclear. The CDR3 runs to 13 residues. The V and J ends lost 3 bases and 5 bases respectively, with 10 bases between them. Germline loops: CDR1 SNHLY, CDR2 FYNNEI. The CDR3 sequence: CASSDAGWETQYF. For the CDR3, the DNA is TGTGCCAGCAGTGACGCCGGGTGGGAGACCCAGTACTTC.

The rearrangement uses TRBV7-6 and TRBJ2-5; D possibly corresponds to TRBD2 (6 bases). The germline V gene has CDR1 SGHVS and CDR2 FNYEAQ. Trimming took off 2 bases at V and 1 base at J, with 8 bases between the two ends. This CDR3 has 14 residues. As DNA, the CDR3 is TGTGCCAGCAGCTTACTGGGGGGCCAAGAGACCCAGTACTTC. Its protein is CASSLLGGQETQYF.

The table lists this clone with a few counts. V usage is TRBV6-5 and J usage is TRBJ2-1, with a weak D call TRBD1 (5 bases). Between the trimmed V and J ends, which lost 0 bases and 3 bases, there was a span of 6 bases. This CDR3 spans 14 amino acids. In germline, CDR1 is MNHEY, CDR2 SVGAGI. The CDR3 loop reads CASSYSTDYNEQFF. DNA of the CDR3: TGTGCCAGCAGTTACTCGACAGACTACAATGAGCAGTTCTTC.

The V gene is TRBV7-8, the J gene TRBJ2-1; TRBD2 is a possible D gene (5 bases). Trimming cost V 5 bases and J 6 bases, with 17 bases left between them. CDR3 length: 15 residues. From germline, CDR1 is SGHVS and CDR2 FQNEAQ. This CDR3 reads CASSTYPRGPNEQFF. The CDR3 coding sequence is TGTGCCAGCAGCACTTACCCACGGGGTCCCAATGAGCAGTTCTTC.

This chain connects TRBV6-5 to TRBJ2-7; the D gene is possibly TRBD2 (6 bases). CDR1 is MNHEY, CDR2 SVGAGI, per germline. V dropped 5 bases and J dropped 5 bases, with 16 bases sitting between them. This CDR3 contains 14 residues. The chain's CDR3 is CASSPPGRGNEQYF. The CDR3 nucleotides read TGTGCCAGCAGTCCCCCGGGGCGCGGGAACGAGCAGTACTTC.

The chain combines TRBV6-5 with TRBJ2-5; 11 bases align to TRBD1. This CDR3 comprises 15 residues. CDR1 MNHEY and CDR2 SVGAGI come from the germline V gene. With 3 bases clipped from V and 5 bases from J, the junction kept 5 bases outside the gene matches. CDR3 sequence: CASSYADRGRETQYF. CDR3 in DNA: TGTGCCAGCAGTTATGCGGACAGGGGGCGGGAGACCCAGTACTTC.

This clone has a handful of counts. The genes are TRBV6-5 and TRBJ1-1, with TRBD1 matching over 7 bases. The ends lost 5 bases at V and 4 bases at J; junction bases unmatched: 10. Germline CDR1 reads MNHEY; CDR2 reads SVGAGI. The CDR3 loop spans 15 amino acids. The CDR3 DNA sequence: TGTGCCAGCAGTGGAATCGGACAGGCCTCCACTGAAGCTTTCTTT. It encodes CASSGIGQASTEAFF.